Sequencing of this TCR beta chain was carried out in a study of glioma-infiltrating T cells after dendritic cell vaccination. Study conclusions and caveats: Survival was not directly related to TCR clonality in these patients.

The method was immunoSEQ multiplex PCR; TCRdb's version includes in-frame clones alone and lacks a portion of them. The table includes tens of thousands of clones, about 80% detected once. Sample time point: after dendritic cell vaccination, including at tumor progression/relapse. Germline V gene sequence: CDR1 SGHRS, CDR2 YFSETQ. The V gene end was trimmed by 4 bases and the J gene end by 7 bases; junction bases not matched to a gene: 13. This CDR3 spans 16 amino acids. This clone appeared once. Antigen: not known. The specimen comprised blood, sampled after dendritic cell vaccination. This sequence joins TRBV5-1 and TRBJ1-4; 7 bases align to TRBD1. The TCR comes from a human donor with glioblastoma. The CDR3 protein is CASSPTPTGIGEKLFF. In nucleotides, the CDR3 is TGCGCCAGCAGCCCCACCCCGACAGGGATAGGTGAAAAACTGTTTTTT.